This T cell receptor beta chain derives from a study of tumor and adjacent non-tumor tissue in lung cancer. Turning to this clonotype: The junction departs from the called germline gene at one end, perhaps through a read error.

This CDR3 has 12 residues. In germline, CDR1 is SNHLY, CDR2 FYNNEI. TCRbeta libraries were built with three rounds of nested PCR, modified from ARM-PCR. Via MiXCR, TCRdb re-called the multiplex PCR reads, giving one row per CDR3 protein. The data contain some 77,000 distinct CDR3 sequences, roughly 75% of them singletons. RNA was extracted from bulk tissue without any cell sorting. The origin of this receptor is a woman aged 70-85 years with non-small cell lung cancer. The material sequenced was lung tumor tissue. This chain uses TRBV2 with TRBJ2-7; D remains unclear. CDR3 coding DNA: TGTGGCAGCAGTGCCTTGGACCGCGAGCAGTACTTC. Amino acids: CGSSALDREQYF.